One T cell receptor (beta chain) is described in this entry. The germline CDR1 and CDR2 sequences are SGHRS and YFSETQ. Germline trimming cut 9 bases from V and 7 bases from J; bases unmatched to any gene: 11. The CDR3 is 14 amino acids. This record belongs to a study of PD-1 blockade in mismatch repair-deficient tumors. Assay: immunoSEQ multiplex PCR; the TCRdb copy retains only in-frame clones and omits some. The sample consists of some 120,000 clones, roughly 90% of them appearing once. This sample comprised peripheral blood, obtained 70 to 72 weeks after starting pembrolizumab. The origin of this receptor is an adult with mismatch repair-deficient cancer. The chain uses TRBV5-1 and TRBJ2-2; 8 nucleotides align to TRBD1. CDR3: CATQAPGGGGELFF. The CDR3 DNA reads as TGCGCCACCCAGGCCCCAGGGGGCGGCGGGGAGCTGTTTTTT.